This T cell receptor (beta chain) stems from a study of follicular helper T cells after annual influenza vaccination. Assay used: immunoSEQ multiplex PCR; TCRdb lists only in-frame clones, some missing. The table lists 25,000 to 35,000 clones, more than 80% of them singletons. The time point is: 2014-2015 season, pre-vaccination. The CDR3 runs 18 residues. The V gene lost 0 bases and the J gene lost 2 bases, with 18 bases spanning the gap. From germline, CDR1 is ENHRY and CDR2 SYGVKD. This rearrangement joins TRBV10-3 to TRBJ2-3; perhaps TRBD2 as D (7 bases). The receptor was derived from an adult who received the influenza vaccine. This specimen consisted of CXCR5+ CD38- circulating T follicular helper cells from blood, obtained on the day of influenza vaccination. Subset defined: circulating Tfh, non-naive CD4+CXCR5+PD-1+ (ICOS+CD38+ or ICOS-CD38-). The CDR3 here is CAISESWGGAGHTDTQYF. The CDR3 bases are TGTGCCATCAGTGAGTCCTGGGGGGGGGCCGGTCACACAGATACGCAGTATTTT.